The present entry profiles one T cell receptor beta chain with its context. How the authors handled the data: Reference gene primer amplification gave estimated nucleated cell counts. The method was immunoSEQ multiplex PCR; TCRdb's version includes in-frame clones alone and lacks a portion of them. D and trimming were read from the DNA, whereas the V and J calls and clone size are those reported in that table. This sample carries around 68,000 clones, 89% of them seen once, and the ten largest clones take 8.2%. The data stem from a study of blood T cell repertoires in COVID-19. The wider study: The study drew acute and convalescent COVID-19 samples from the United States, Italy and Spain. The cDNA or gDNA used as material had been derived from T cells, B-cell-depleted T cells, or PBMCs.

Trimming stripped 2 bases from V and 6 bases from J, with 11 bases between. The CDR3 spans 14 residues. From germline, CDR1 is MNHEY and CDR2 SMNVEV (reference sequence). The V gene is TRBV27, the J gene TRBJ2-1; a weak D match, TRBD1 (6 bases). Input material: peripheral blood. The TCR was taken from a man aged 50-60 years with active COVID-19. CDR3: CASSLARGPNEQFF. Here the CDR3 DNA reads TGTGCCAGCAGTTTAGCCAGGGGACCCAATGAGCAGTTCTTC.